Listed below are T cell receptor beta chains from one sample, sequenced in a study of control samples from healthy donors and cancer patients. TCRdb's table, derived via immunoSEQ multiplex PCR, lists solely in-frame clones and lacks some. Of some 74,000 clones in the sample, about 95% were seen once. The sample was blood. The receptors here all came from a woman aged 25 to 39 in good health. CDR3s include the opening cysteine and the closing phenylalanine or tryptophan.

v_call: TRBV10-3
j_call: TRBJ2-1
cdr3_length: 14
cdr3_aa: CAISRTSAVAEQFF

v_call: TRBV19
j_call: TRBJ1-1
cdr3_length: 13
cdr3_aa: CASSLGIGTEAFF

v_call: TRBV7-9
j_call: TRBJ2-1
cdr3_length: 15
cdr3_aa: CASSPGTGGRNEQFF

v_call: TRBV5-6
j_call: TRBJ1-4
cdr3_length: 12
cdr3_aa: CASSLGYEKLFF

v_call: TRBV5-5
j_call: TRBJ1-2
cdr3_length: 12
cdr3_aa: CASSLAANGYTF

v_call: TRBV6-6
j_call: TRBJ2-7
cdr3_length: 15
cdr3_aa: CASSYSAGPESEQYF

v_call: TRBV2
j_call: TRBJ1-5
cdr3_length: 15
cdr3_aa: CASSSTGGDNQPQHF

v_call: TRBV19
j_call: TRBJ2-5
cdr3_length: 14
cdr3_aa: CASSTKQGSETQYF

v_call: TRBV6-5
j_call: TRBJ1-2
cdr3_length: 13
cdr3_aa: CASSFDRLYGYTF

v_call: TRBV28
j_call: TRBJ1-2
cdr3_length: 13
cdr3_aa: CASSETDFFGYTF

v_call: TRBV9
j_call: TRBJ1-1
cdr3_length: 14
cdr3_aa: CASSFLGGDTEAFF

v_call: TRBV19
j_call: TRBJ1-5
cdr3_length: 13
cdr3_aa: CASSIGVNQPQHF

v_call: TRBV7-9
j_call: TRBJ2-3
cdr3_length: 16
cdr3_aa: CASSGGTSGVTDTQYF

v_call: TRBV7-2
j_call: TRBJ1-5
cdr3_length: 13
cdr3_aa: CASSLEAQQPQHF

v_call: TRBV7-9
j_call: TRBJ1-4
cdr3_length: 16
cdr3_aa: CASSLPPGDNNEKLFF

v_call: TRBV4-1
j_call: TRBJ2-5
cdr3_length: 16
cdr3_aa: CASSQDVRGRLETQYF

v_call: TRBV7-7
j_call: TRBJ1-5
cdr3_length: 15
cdr3_aa: CASSPPRAGKQPQHF

v_call: TRBV6-5
j_call: TRBJ1-6
cdr3_length: 14
cdr3_aa: CASRKGGSTSPLHF

v_call: TRBV3-1/TRBV3-2
j_call: TRBJ1-6
cdr3_length: 14
cdr3_aa: CASSQEARNSPLHF

v_call: TRBV5-1
j_call: TRBJ1-2
cdr3_length: 15
cdr3_aa: CASSLGGTSSYGYTF

v_call: TRBV12-3/TRBV12-4
j_call: TRBJ2-7
cdr3_length: 12
cdr3_aa: CASRPAWDEQYF

v_call: TRBV5-1
j_call: TRBJ1-4
cdr3_length: 13
cdr3_aa: CASSTGHGEKLFF

v_call: TRBV14
j_call: TRBJ2-1
cdr3_length: 16
cdr3_aa: CASSQNPGHAWNEQFF

v_call: TRBV4-2
j_call: TRBJ1-2
cdr3_length: 13
cdr3_aa: CASSQLDSYGYTF

v_call: TRBV4-1
j_call: TRBJ1-5
cdr3_length: 15
cdr3_aa: CASSQLSRSNQPQHF

v_call: TRBV30
j_call: TRBJ2-7
cdr3_length: 14
cdr3_aa: CAWRRDSITYEQYF

v_call: TRBV6-4
j_call: TRBJ2-3
cdr3_length: 15
cdr3_aa: CASSAGGGASYTQYF

v_call: TRBV27
j_call: TRBJ1-4
cdr3_length: 14
cdr3_aa: CASKIQGSNEKLFF

v_call: TRBV7-2
j_call: TRBJ2-5
cdr3_length: 16
cdr3_aa: CASSLATGTGQETQYF

v_call: TRBV4-1
j_call: TRBJ1-1
cdr3_length: 14
cdr3_aa: CASSQQQTNTEAFF

v_call: TRBV12-3/TRBV12-4
j_call: TRBJ1-1
cdr3_length: 13
cdr3_aa: CASSQGEGTEAFF

v_call: TRBV3-1/TRBV3-2
j_call: TRBJ1-1
cdr3_length: 14
cdr3_aa: CASSQEVGHGEAFF

v_call: TRBV3-1/TRBV3-2
j_call: TRBJ2-5
cdr3_length: 13
cdr3_aa: CASSQVTQETQYF

v_call: TRBV18
j_call: TRBJ1-6
cdr3_length: 14
cdr3_aa: CASSRDRASSPLHF

v_call: TRBV5-1
j_call: TRBJ1-2
cdr3_length: 21
cdr3_aa: CASSLGQHTGATPHVTYGYTF

v_call: TRBV2
j_call: TRBJ1-5
cdr3_length: 15
cdr3_aa: CASIQDRGHNQPQHF